The next 19 T cell receptor beta chains were all read from a single sample in a study of shared T cell receptors in the human thymus. The data were produced by immunoSEQ multiplex PCR, yet TCRdb's version contains in-frame clones alone and is incomplete. The table has hundreds of thousands of clones, approximately 85% seen once. This same sample was also taken into another study, of human thymus T cells.

Sequenced sample: thymocytes. The source is a girl less than two years old with a congenital heart defect.

The CDR3 DNA sequence: TGTGCCAGCAGCATACCTCCTTCGCGGGGGGCCCCAGGTTACGAGCAGTACTTC. Translating it yields CASSIPPSRGAPGYEQYF. The rearrangement uses TRBV11-2 and TRBJ2-7, with 8 bases aligning to TRBD2. V lost 5 bases, J lost 4 bases, and 19 bases stayed unmatched. The CDR3 is made up of 18 amino acids. CDR1 and CDR2 from the germline V gene are SGHAT and FQNNGV.

This clone has only a few counts. The chain employs TRBV10-3 and TRBJ2-7; TRBD1 aligns across 7 bases. The CDR3 spans 20 residues. The germline gives CDR1 ENHRY, CDR2 SYGVKD. V lost 0 bases to trimming and J lost 2 bases; unmatched junction nucleotides: 19. Here the CDR3 reads CAISESISRFPRDSPYEQYF. The CDR3 DNA reads TGTGCCATCAGTGAGTCGATTTCTCGTTTTCCCCGGGACAGTCCCTACGAGCAGTACTTC.

The chain combines TRBV19 with TRBJ2-3; TRBD1 matches at 8 bases. Unmatched junction bases numbered 10, after V lost 7 bases and J lost 1 base. The CDR3 loop spans 16 amino acids. Germline-derived CDR1 and CDR2 are LNHDA and SQIVND (reference sequence). The CDR3: CASTPSPGQGTDTQYF. CDR3 nucleotide sequence: TGTGCCAGTACCCCCTCCCCGGGACAGGGCACAGATACGCAGTATTTT.

J is TRBJ1-2 and V is TRBV6-5, with 7 positions matching TRBD1. V shed 7 bases and J 4 bases; nucleotides not matched to a gene: 9. This CDR3 is built from 14 residues. Germline CDR1 and CDR2: MNHEY and SVGAGI. This chain's CDR3 is CASTPYRGSYGYTF. In DNA form, the CDR3 reads TGTGCCAGCACTCCCTACAGGGGTAGCTATGGCTACACCTTC.

The V gene is TRBV19, the J gene TRBJ2-7, with 7 nucleotides matching TRBD1. Germline CDR1 and CDR2: LNHDA and SQIVND (reference sequence). The CDR3 extends over 17 amino acids. J lost 3 bases, V lost 3 bases, and 14 bases had no gene match. The CDR3 coding sequence is TGTGCCAGTAGTATTGGGGATGACAGGGATAGGATCTACGAGCAGTACTTC. Its protein product is CASSIGDDRDRIYEQYF.

This clone was seen more than once but under ten times. The chain carries TRBV5-1 and TRBJ2-7; 8 nucleotides agree with TRBD2. The germline V gene encodes CDR1 SGHRS and CDR2 YFSETQ. Trimming cost V 3 bases and J 0 bases; bases outside gene matches: 8. The CDR3 spans 16 residues. The CDR3 loop is CASSSATSADSYEQYF. DNA of the CDR3: TGCGCCAGCAGCTCCGCGACTAGCGCGGACTCCTACGAGCAGTACTTC.

This chain links TRBV12-5 with TRBJ2-2; D is unclear. The germline V and J ends were trimmed by 0 bases and 3 bases, with 8 bases remaining between them. There are 15 residues in the CDR3. Germline values: CDR1 LGHNT, CDR2 FRNRAP. The CDR3 sequence is CASGLVLPYTGELFF. CDR3 nucleotide sequence: TGTGCTAGTGGTTTGGTACTACCGTACACCGGGGAGCTGTTTTTT.

The V gene is TRBV7-2, the J gene TRBJ1-1; 10 bases agree with TRBD1. Germline V gene sequence: CDR1 SGHTA, CDR2 FQGNSA. Losses at the gene ends were 5 bases for V and 5 bases for J; bases not matched to a gene: 8. The CDR3 is 15 amino acids. The CDR3 DNA follows: TGTGCCAGCAGCATCCGGGACAGGGGATGGACTGAAGCTTTCTTT. This sequence encodes CASSIRDRGWTEAFF.

CDR3 protein: CASRGGQSNSPLHF. The CDR3, as DNA: TGTGCTAGTAGAGGCGGACAGTCTAATTCACCCCTCCACTTT. The rearrangement links TRBV12-5 to TRBJ1-6; perhaps TRBD1 as D (6 bases). CDR3 length equals 14 residues. Germline V gene sequence: CDR1 LGHNT, CDR2 FRNRAP. Deletions cut 8 bases from V and 6 bases from J, with 14 bases between.

V gene TRBV27 combines with J gene TRBJ1-1; D not certain. There are 15 residues in the CDR3. Trimming pared 0 bases from V and 1 base from J, leaving 9 bases between. CDR1 is MNHEY, CDR2 SMNVEV, per germline (reference sequence). CDR3 in amino acids: CASSLSWLRNTEAFF. The CDR3 coding sequence is TGTGCCAGCAGTTTATCGTGGTTGAGGAACACTGAAGCTTTCTTT.

The rearrangement uses TRBV14 and TRBJ1-2; tentative D call: TRBD1 (6 bases). Trimming took 4 bases from V and 8 from J, leaving 20 bases between them. The CDR3 loop spans 15 amino acids. Germline V gives CDR1 SGHDN, CDR2 FVKESK. The CDR3 nucleotides read TGTGCCAGCAGCCTACGTGGGCAGGGGAAGGAGGGCTACACCTTC. Translated, it gives CASSLRGQGKEGYTF.

V is TRBV5-6 and J is TRBJ2-1; 10 positions agree with TRBD1. After removal of 3 bases from V and 8 bases from J, the junction contained 8 bases not matched to a gene. This CDR3 is 15 amino acids long. Per germline, CDR1 SGHDT and CDR2 YYEEEE. The CDR3: CASSSWGQGPDEQFF. The CDR3 coding sequence is TGTGCCAGCAGCTCCTGGGGACAGGGGCCCGATGAGCAGTTCTTC.

The gene calls are TRBV4-1 and TRBJ1-1; a possible D gene is TRBD1 (6 bases). The V end lost 0 bases, the J end lost 4 bases, and 21 bases lay between the germline ends. Germline values: CDR1 MGHRA, CDR2 YSYEKL. The CDR3 sequence is 18 residues long. The CDR3 loop is CASSQESSEGHRSTEAFF. The CDR3 DNA reads as TGCGCCAGCAGCCAAGAAAGCTCCGAGGGACATAGGAGCACTGAAGCTTTCTTT.

V is TRBV7-9 and J is TRBJ1-2; D ambiguous. The CDR3 totals 12 residues. The V gene's germline CDR1 is SEHNR and CDR2 FQNEAQ (reference sequence). Trimming removed 2 bases from V and 7 bases from J, with 8 bases in between. CDR3 sequence: CASSLMRVGYTF. CDR3 DNA: TGTGCCAGCAGCTTAATGCGGGTTGGCTACACCTTC.

The chain carries TRBV5-6 and TRBJ2-2, with 13 bases matching TRBD2. The CDR3 is 17 amino acids. Trimming at V came to 1 base and at J to 0 bases, leaving 0 bases not matched to a gene. Germline loops: CDR1 SGHDT, CDR2 YYEEEE. DNA for the CDR3: TGTGCCAGCAGCTTGACTAGCGGGGGGGCGAACACCGGGGAGCTGTTTTTT. The encoded protein is CASSLTSGGANTGELFF.

The chain combines TRBV4-1 with TRBJ1-4; maybe TRBD1 (5 bases). Germline CDR1 MGHRA, CDR2 YSYEKL. The CDR3 has 21 amino acids. V lost 3 bases to trimming and J lost 2 bases, with 28 bases between them. CDR3 sequence: CASSQPEPGPISAGTNEKLFF. For the CDR3, the DNA is TGCGCCAGCAGCCAGCCCGAACCAGGGCCCATTTCTGCTGGGACTAATGAAAAACTGTTTTTT.

This chain connects TRBV5-6 to TRBJ2-5; TRBD1 matches at 8 bases. The J call could be wrong; TRBJ2-7 is a better fit for the DNA end. The CDR3 runs to 17 residues. The V gene's germline CDR1 is SGHDT and CDR2 YYEEEE. The DNA for the CDR3 is TGTGCCAGCAGCTTGGGGGTAGGGCAGGGGGCCAGCTACGAGCAGTACTTC. Residues: CASSLGVGQGASYEQYF.

The chain has TRBV5-1 and TRBJ1-1, with 8 bases matching TRBD1. The CDR3 is 15 amino acids. With 0 bases clipped from V and 10 bases from J, the junction kept 11 bases outside the gene matches. Looked up from germline, CDR1 is SGHRS and CDR2 is YFSETQ. The chain's CDR3 is CASSLGTGRHVGAFF. In DNA form, the CDR3 reads TGCGCCAGCAGCTTGGGGACAGGGAGACACGTTGGAGCTTTCTTT.

In its sample, this clone was seen a few times. The chain couples TRBV6-6 to TRBJ2-7; the match to TRBD2 covers 12 bases. The V gene end was trimmed by 4 bases and the J gene end by 4 bases; junction bases not matched to a gene: 5. Germline CDR1 and CDR2: MNHNY and SVGAGI (reference sequence). CDR3 length: 15 residues. The CDR3 reads CASSCGLAGLYEQYF. CDR3 in DNA: TGTGCCAGCAGTTGTGGACTAGCGGGACTATACGAGCAGTACTTC.